The 3 T cell receptor beta chains presented below share a single source sample, sequenced in a study of neurological immune-mediated disorders. In TCRdb, the 5' RACE reads were re-called with MiXCR into one record per CDR3 protein. The sample records roughly 80,000 distinct CDR3 sequences, approximately 10% being singletons. Sequenced input: PBMCs. Receptors were obtained from a man over 45 in good health.

There are a few counts of this clonotype. The rearrangement joins TRBV29-1 to TRBJ1-5; 10 bases match TRBD1. The CDR3 is 14 amino acids. In germline, CDR1 is SQVTM, CDR2 ANQGSEA. V was clipped by 6 bases and J by 6 bases; unmatched bases: 8. The CDR3 coding sequence is TGCAGCGTGGCCCGACAGGGGGCTGGTCAGCCCCAGCATTTT. Translating it yields CSVARQGAGQPQHF.

This clonotype was seen many times. The chain couples TRBV3-1 to TRBJ1-5; D is unclear. V lost 1 base to trimming and J lost 7 bases, with 11 bases between them. Germline V CDR1 and CDR2: LGHDT, YNNKEL (reference sequence). The CDR3 consists of 14 residues. CDR3 sequence: CASSQGTAGQPQHF. The DNA for the CDR3 is TGTGCCAGCAGCCAAGGGACGGCGGGGCAGCCCCAGCATTTT.

At least ten counts were recorded for this clonotype. J is TRBJ1-5 and V is TRBV3-1; no definite D call. Trimming removed 0 bases from V and 6 bases from J, with 12 bases in between. The CDR3 is 15 amino acids. The germline gives CDR1 LGHDT, CDR2 YNNKEL (reference sequence). CDR3 DNA: TGTGCCAGCAGCCAAGACAGCTCTCCGTTTCAGCCCCAGCATTTT. Translated: CASSQDSSPFQPQHF.